The sequence of this T cell receptor beta chain was determined in a study of blood T cell repertoires in COVID-19. Trimming took off 6 bases at V and 0 bases at J, with 18 bases between the two ends. The CDR3 has 16 residues. Germline V CDR1 and CDR2: SQVTM, ANQGSEA. Data came from immunoSEQ multiplex PCR; TCRdb stores just in-frame clones and leaves some out. The table includes about 260,000 clones, around 90% detected once. What was sequenced was peripheral blood. This clonotype was sampled from a woman aged 60-75 years with COVID-19, enrolled during active disease. This chain uses TRBV29-1 with TRBJ2-4; weak D call: TRBD2 (6 bases). The CDR3 coding sequence is TGCAGCGTGAGAGCGGAGGACTATTTAGCCAAAAACATTCAGTACTTC. Translation: CSVRAEDYLAKNIQYF. Using reference TRBV29-1 and TRBJ2-4 for the parts outside the CDR3, the full variable domain is SAVISQKPSRDICQRGTSLTIQCQVDSQVTMMFWYRQQPGQSLTLIATANQGSEATYESGFVIDKFPISRPNLTFSTLTVSNMSPEDSSIYLCSVRAEDYLAKNIQYFGAGTRLSVL.